What follows describes a single TCR beta chain. The CDR3 contains 16 residues. With 0 bases clipped from V and 2 bases from J, the junction kept 3 bases outside the gene matches. Germline V lookup: CDR1 LGHNA, CDR2 YNFKEQ. Sequencing was performed with immunoSEQ multiplex PCR; in TCRdb, only in-frame clones are kept and a portion is missing. The sample lists around 100,000 clones, about 89% occurring once. The data were obtained in a study of T cell changes during pregnancy in multiple sclerosis. The source of this sequence is a female donor with multiple sclerosis, enrolled in a pregnancy study. This chain connects TRBV4-2 to TRBJ2-1; TRBD2 matches at 8 bases. The sample here was peripheral blood, taken after pregnancy. The CDR3 reads CASSQDSSGPYNEQFF. DNA for the CDR3: TGTGCCAGCAGCCAAGATTCTAGCGGGCCCTACAATGAGCAGTTCTTC.